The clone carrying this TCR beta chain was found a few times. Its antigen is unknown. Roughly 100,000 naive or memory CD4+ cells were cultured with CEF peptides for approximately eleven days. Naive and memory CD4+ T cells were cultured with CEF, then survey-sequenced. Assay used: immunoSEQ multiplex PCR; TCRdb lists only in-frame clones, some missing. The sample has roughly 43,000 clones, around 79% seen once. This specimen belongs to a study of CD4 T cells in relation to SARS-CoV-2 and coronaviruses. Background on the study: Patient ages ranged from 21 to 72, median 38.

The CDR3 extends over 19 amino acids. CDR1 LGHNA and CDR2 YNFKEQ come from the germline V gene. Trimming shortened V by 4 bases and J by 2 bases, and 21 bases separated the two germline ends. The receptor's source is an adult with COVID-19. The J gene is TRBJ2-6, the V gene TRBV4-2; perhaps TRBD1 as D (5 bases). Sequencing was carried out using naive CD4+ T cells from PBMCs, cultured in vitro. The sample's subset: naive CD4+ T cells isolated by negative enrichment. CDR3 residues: CASSPRQSLGLTGANVLTF. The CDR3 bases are TGTGCCAGCAGCCCGCGACAGTCTTTGGGTCTTACTGGGGCCAACGTCCTGACTTTC.